This T cell receptor (beta chain) was captured in a study of identical twins. Study-level findings and limits: Insertions were fewer in abundant cord blood beta clonotypes, whereas memory repertoires showed none of this pattern.

This clonotype appeared many times. Antigen: not known. The length of the CDR3 is 14 residues. Trimming cost V 7 bases and J 4 bases; bases outside gene matches: 8. Germline CDR1 is SQVTM and CDR2 is ANQGSEA. In TCRdb, the 5' RACE reads were re-called with MiXCR into one record per CDR3 protein. The sample carries around 450,000 distinct CDR3 sequences, 13% to 15% recorded once. The sample also formed part of further work on yellow fever vaccine responses in identical twins.

This receptor was identified in a woman aged 18 to 35 in good health. The chain is built from TRBV29-1 and TRBJ2-2; 8 bases are a match to TRBD1. The sample taken for sequencing was CD4+ T cells sorted from blood. The CDR3 DNA is TGCAGCGCTCGGACAGGGTCGAGCACCGGGGAGCTGTTTTTT. Its translation: CSARTGSSTGELFF.